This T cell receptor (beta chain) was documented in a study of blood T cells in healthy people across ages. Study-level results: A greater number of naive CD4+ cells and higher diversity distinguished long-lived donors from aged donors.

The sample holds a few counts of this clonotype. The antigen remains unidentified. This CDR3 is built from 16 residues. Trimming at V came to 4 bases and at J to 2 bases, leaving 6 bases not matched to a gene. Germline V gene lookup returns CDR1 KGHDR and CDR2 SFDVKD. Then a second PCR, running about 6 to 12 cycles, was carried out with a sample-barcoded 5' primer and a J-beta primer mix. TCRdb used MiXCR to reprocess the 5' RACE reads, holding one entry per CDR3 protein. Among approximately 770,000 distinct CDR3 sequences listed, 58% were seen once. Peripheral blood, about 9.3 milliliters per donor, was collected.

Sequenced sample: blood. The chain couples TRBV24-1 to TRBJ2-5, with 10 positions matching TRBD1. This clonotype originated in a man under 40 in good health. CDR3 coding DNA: TGTGCCACCAGTGACGCCGGGACAGGGGTACAAGAGACCCAGTACTTC. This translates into CATSDAGTGVQETQYF.